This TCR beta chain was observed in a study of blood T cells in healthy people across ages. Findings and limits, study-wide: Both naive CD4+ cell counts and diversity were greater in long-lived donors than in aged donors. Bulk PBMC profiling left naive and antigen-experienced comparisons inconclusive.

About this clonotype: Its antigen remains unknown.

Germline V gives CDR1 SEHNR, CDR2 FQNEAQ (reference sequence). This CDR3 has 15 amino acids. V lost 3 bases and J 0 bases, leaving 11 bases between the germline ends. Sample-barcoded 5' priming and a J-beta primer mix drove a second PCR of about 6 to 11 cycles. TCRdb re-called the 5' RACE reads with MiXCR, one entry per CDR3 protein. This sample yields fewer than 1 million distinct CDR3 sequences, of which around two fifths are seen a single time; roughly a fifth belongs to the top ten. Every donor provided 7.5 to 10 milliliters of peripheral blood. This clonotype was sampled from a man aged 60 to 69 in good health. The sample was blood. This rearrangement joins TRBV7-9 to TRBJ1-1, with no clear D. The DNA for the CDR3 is TGTGCCAGCAGCTTGGCAGGACCCATGAACACTGAAGCTTTCTTT. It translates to CASSLAGPMNTEAFF.